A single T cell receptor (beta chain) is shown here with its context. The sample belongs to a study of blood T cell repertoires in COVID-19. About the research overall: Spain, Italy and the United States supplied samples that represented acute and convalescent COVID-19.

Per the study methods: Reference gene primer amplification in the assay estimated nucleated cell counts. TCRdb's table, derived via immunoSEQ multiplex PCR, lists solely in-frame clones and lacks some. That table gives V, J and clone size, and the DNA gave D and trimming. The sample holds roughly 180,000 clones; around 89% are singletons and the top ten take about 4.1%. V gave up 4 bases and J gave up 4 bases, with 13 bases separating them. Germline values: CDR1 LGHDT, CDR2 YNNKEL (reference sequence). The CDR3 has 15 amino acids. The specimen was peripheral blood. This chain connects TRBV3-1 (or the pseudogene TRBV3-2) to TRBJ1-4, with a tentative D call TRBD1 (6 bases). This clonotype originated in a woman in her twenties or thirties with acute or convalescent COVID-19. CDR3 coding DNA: TGTGCCAGCAGCCCCTCGGGACACTTTAATGAAAAACTGTTTTTT. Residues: CASSPSGHFNEKLFF.